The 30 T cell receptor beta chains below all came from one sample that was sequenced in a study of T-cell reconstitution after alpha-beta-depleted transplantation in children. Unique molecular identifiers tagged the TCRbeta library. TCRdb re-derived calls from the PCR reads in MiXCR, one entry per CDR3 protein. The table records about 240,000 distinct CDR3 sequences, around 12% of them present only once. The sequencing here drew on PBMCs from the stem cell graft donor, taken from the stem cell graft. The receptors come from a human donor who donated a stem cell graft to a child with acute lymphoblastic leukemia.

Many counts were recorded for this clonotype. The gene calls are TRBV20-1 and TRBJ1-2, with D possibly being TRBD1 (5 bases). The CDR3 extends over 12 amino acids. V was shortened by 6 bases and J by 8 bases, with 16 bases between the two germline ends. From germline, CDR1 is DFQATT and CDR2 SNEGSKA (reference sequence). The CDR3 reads CSAPPGLLGYTF. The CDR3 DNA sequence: TGCAGTGCACCACCGGGGCTTCTGGGCTACACCTTC.

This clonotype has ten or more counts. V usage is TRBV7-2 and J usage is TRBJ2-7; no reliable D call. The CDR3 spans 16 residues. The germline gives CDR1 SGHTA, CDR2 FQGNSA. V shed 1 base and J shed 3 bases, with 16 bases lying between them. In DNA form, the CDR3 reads TGTGCCAGCAGCTTAGAGGATGCCTTCGGCAACTACGAGCAGTACTTC. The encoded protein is CASSLEDAFGNYEQYF.

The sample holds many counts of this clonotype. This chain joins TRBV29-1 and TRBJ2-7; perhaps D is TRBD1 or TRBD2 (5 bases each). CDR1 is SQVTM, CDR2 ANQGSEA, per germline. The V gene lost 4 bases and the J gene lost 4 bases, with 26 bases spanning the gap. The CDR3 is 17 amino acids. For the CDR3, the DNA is TGCAGCGTTGGAAACTTCCGTTCCCGGGACGCACTGTACGAGCAGTACTTC. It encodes CSVGNFRSRDALYEQYF.

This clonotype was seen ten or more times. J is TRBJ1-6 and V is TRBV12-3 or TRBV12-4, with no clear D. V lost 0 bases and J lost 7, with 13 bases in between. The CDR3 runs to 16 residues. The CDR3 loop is CASSLAAGLYNSPLHF. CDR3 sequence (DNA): TGTGCCAGCAGTTTAGCCGCAGGATTATACAATTCACCCCTCCACTTT.

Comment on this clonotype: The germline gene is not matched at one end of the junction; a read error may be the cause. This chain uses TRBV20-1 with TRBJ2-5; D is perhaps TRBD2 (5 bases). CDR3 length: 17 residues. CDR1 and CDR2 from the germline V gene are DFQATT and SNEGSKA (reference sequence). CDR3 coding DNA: TGCTGTGCCTTGGGTGTGATGGAGGCCGGCGGCCGGGAGACCCAGTACTTC. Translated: CCALGVMEAGGRETQYF.

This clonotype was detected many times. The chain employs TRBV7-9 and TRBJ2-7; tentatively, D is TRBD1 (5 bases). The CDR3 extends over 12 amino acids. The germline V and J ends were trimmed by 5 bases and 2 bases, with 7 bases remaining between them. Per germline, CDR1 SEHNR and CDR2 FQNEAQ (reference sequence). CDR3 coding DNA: TGTGCCAGCAGCCCGGACACCTACGAGCAGTACTTC. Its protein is CASSPDTYEQYF.

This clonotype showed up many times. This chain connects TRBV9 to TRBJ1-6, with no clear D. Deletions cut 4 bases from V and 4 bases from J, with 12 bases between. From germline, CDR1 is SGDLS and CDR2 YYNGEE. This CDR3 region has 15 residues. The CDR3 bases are TGTGCCAGCAGCTTAGAGGCAGGTTATAATTCACCCCTCCACTTT. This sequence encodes CASSLEAGYNSPLHF.

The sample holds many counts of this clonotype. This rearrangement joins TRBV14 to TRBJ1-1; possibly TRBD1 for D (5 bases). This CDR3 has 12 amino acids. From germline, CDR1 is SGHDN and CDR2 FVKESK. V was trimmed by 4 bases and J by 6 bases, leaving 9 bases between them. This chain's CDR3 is CASSREGPEAFF. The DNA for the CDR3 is TGTGCCAGCAGCCGAGAGGGACCTGAAGCTTTCTTT. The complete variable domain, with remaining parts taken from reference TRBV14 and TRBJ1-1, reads EAGVTQFPSHSVIEKGQTVTLRCDPISGHDNLYWYRRVMGKEIKFLLHFVKESKQDESGMPNNRFLAERTGGTYSTLKVQPAELEDSGVYFCASSREGPEAFFGQGTRLTVV.

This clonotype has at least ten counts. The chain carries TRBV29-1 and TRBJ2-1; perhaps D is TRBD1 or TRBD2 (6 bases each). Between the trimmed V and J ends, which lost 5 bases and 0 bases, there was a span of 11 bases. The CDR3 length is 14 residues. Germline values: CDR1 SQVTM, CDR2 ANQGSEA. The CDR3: CSVQGGTSYNEQFF. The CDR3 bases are TGCAGCGTTCAAGGGGGGACCTCCTACAATGAGCAGTTCTTC.

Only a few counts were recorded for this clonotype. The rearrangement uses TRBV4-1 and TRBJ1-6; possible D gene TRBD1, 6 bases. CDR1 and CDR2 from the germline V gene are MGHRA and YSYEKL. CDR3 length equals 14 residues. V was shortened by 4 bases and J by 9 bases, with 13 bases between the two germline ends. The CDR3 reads CASSPTGNLSPLHF. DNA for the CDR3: TGCGCCAGCAGCCCCACAGGGAACCTTTCACCCCTCCACTTT.

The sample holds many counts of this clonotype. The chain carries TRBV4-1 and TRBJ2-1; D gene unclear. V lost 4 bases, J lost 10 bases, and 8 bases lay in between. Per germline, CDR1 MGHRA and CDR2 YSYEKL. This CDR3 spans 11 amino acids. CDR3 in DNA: TGCGCCAGCAGCCTTCAACAGGAGCAGTTCTTC. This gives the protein CASSLQQEQFF.

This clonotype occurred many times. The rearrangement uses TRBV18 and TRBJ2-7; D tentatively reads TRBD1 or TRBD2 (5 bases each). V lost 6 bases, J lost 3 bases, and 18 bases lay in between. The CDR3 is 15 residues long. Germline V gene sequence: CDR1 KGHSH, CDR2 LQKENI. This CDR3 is CASSPVGRADYEQYF. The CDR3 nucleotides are TGTGCCAGCTCCCCCGTGGGGCGGGCTGACTACGAGCAGTACTTC.

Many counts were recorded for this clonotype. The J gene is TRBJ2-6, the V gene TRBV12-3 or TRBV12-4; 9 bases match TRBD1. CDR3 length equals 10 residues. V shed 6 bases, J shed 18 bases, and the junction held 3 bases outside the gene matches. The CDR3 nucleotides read TGTGCCAGCAGGCGGACAGGGGAGACTTTC. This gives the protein CASRRTGETF.

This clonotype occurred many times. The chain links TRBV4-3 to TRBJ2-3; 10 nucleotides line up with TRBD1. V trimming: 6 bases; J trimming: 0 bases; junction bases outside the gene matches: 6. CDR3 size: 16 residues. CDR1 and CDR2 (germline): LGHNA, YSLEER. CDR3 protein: CASSKGTGASTDTQYF. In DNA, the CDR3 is TGCGCCAGCAGTAAGGGGACAGGGGCAAGCACAGATACGCAGTATTTT.

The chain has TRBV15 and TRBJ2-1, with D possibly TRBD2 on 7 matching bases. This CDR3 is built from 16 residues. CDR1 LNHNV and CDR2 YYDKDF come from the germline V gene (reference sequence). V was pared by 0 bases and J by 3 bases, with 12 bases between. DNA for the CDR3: TGTGCCACCAGCAGAGAAAAGGGGGGGGGCTACAATGAGCAGTTCTTC. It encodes CATSREKGGGYNEQFF.

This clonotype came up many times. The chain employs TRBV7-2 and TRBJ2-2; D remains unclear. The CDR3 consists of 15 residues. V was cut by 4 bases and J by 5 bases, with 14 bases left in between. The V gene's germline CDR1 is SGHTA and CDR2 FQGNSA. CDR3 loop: CASSSFGFGTGELFF. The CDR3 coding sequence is TGTGCCAGCAGCTCCTTTGGGTTCGGGACCGGGGAGCTGTTTTTT.

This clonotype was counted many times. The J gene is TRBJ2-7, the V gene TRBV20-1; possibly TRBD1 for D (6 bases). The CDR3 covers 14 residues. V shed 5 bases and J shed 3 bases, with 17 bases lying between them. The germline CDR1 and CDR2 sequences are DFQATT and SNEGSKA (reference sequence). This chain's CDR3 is CSAGAIGGVYEQYF. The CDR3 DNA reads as TGCAGTGCTGGGGCAATAGGGGGAGTCTACGAGCAGTACTTC.

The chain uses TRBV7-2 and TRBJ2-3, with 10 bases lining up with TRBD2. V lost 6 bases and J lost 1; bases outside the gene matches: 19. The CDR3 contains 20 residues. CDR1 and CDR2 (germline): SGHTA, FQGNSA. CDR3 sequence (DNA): TGTGCCAGCAGTAAACAATATCGCATGAGCGGGGGGGCGCGCACAGATACGCAGTATTTT. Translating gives CASSKQYRMSGGARTDTQYF.

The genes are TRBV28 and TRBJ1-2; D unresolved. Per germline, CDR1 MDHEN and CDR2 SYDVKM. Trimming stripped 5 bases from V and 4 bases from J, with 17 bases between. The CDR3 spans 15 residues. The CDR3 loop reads CASSPPSRPLYGYTF. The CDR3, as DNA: TGTGCCAGCAGTCCTCCGAGTAGGCCTCTCTATGGCTACACCTTC.

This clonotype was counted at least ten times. The CDR3 is CASSFIKNEQFF. The CDR3 DNA follows: TGTGCCAGCAGCTTTATAAAAAATGAGCAGTTCTTC. The gene calls are TRBV7-6 and TRBJ2-1; D call uncertain. V was clipped by 3 bases and J by 7 bases, with 7 bases between them. The CDR3 has 12 amino acids. CDR1 is SGHVS, CDR2 FNYEAQ, per germline.

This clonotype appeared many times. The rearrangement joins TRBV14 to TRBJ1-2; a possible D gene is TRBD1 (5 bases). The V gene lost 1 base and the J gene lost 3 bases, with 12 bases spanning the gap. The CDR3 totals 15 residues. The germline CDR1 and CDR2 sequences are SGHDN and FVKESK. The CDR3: CASSQGRRGDYGYTF. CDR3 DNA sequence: TGTGCCAGCAGCCAAGGAAGGCGAGGGGACTATGGCTACACCTTC.

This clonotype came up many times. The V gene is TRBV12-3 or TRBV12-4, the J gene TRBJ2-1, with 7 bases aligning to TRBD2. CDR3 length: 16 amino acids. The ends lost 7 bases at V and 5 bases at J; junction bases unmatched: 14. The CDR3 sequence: CASNPRERGPDNEQFF. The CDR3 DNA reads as TGTGCCAGCAACCCCCGCGAGCGGGGCCCAGACAATGAGCAGTTCTTC.

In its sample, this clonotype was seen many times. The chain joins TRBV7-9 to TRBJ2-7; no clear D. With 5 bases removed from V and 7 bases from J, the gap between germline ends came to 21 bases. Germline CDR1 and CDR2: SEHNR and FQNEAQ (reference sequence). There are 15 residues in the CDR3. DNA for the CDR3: TGTGCCAGCAGCCTCTTAACCAGTCCAAGTGGAGAGCAGTACTTC. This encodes CASSLLTSPSGEQYF. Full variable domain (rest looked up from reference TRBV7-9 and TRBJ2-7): DTGVSQNPRHKITKRGQNVTFRCDPISEHNRLYWYRQTLGQGPEFLTYFQNEAQLEKSRLLSDRFSAERPKGSFSTLEIQRTEQGDSAMYLCASSLLTSPSGEQYFGPGTRLTVT.

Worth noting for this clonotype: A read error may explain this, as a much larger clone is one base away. The CDR3 DNA sequence: TGTGCCAGCAGGAACAGGGGCCCCCGCTGCGAGCAGTACTTC. It encodes CASRNRGPRCEQYF. V usage is TRBV28 and J usage is TRBJ2-7; 7 nucleotides match TRBD1. Germline CDR1 and CDR2: MDHEN and SYDVKM. V lost 6 bases, J lost 6 bases, and 11 bases stayed unmatched. The CDR3 sequence is 14 residues long.

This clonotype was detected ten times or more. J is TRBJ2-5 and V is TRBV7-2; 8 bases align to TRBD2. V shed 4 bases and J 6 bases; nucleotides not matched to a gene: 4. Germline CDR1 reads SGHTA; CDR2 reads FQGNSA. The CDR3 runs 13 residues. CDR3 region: CASSYGLAKTQYF. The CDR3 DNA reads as TGTGCCAGCAGCTACGGACTAGCTAAGACCCAGTACTTC.

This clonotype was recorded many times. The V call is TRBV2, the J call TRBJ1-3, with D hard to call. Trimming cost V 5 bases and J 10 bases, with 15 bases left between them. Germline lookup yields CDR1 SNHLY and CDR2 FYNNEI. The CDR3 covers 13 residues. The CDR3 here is CASSYQRGSTIYF. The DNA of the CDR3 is TGTGCCAGCAGTTACCAAAGAGGTTCAACCATATATTTT.

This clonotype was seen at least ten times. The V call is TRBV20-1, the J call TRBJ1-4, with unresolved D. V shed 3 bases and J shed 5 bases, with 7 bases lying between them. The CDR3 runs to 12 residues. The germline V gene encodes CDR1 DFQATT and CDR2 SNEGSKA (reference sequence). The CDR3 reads CSARFANEKLFF. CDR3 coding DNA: TGCAGTGCTAGGTTTGCAAATGAAAAACTGTTTTTT.

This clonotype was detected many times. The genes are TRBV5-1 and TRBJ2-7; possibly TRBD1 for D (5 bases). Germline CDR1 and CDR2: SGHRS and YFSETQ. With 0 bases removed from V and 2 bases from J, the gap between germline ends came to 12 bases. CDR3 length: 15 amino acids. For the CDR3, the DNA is TGCGCCAGCAGCTTGGTGTCAGGGCGAACCTACGAGCAGTACTTC. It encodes CASSLVSGRTYEQYF.

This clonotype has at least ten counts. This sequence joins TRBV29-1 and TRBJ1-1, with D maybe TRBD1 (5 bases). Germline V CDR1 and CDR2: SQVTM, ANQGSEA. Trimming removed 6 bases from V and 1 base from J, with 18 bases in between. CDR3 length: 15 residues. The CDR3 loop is CSVSGGAPQNTEAFF. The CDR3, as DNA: TGCAGCGTGTCCGGGGGAGCCCCACAGAACACTGAAGCTTTCTTT. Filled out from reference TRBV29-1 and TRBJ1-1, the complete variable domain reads SAVISQKPSRDICQRGTSLTIQCQVDSQVTMMFWYRQQPGQSLTLIATANQGSEATYESGFVIDKFPISRPNLTFSTLTVSNMSPEDSSIYLCSVSGGAPQNTEAFFGQGTRLTVV.

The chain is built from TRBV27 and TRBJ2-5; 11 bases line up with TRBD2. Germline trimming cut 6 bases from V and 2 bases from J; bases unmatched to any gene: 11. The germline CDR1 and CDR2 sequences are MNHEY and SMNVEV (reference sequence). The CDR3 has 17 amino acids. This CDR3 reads CASRLAGGPGSQETQYF. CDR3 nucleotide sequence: TGTGCCAGCAGATTAGCGGGAGGGCCGGGTTCGCAAGAGACCCAGTACTTC.